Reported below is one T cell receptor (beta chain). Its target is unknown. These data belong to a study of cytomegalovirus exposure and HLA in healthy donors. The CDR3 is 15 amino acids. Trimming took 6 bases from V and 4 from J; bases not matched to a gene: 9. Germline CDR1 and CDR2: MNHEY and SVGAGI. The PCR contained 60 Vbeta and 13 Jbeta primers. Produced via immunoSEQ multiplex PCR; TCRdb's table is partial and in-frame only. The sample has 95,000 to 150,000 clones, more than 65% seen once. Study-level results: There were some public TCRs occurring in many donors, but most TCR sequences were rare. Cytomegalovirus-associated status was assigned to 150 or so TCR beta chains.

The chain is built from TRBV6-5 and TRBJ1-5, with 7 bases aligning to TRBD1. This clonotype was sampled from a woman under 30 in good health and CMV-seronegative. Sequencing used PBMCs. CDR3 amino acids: CASRSDRDSNQPQHF. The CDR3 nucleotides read TGTGCCAGCAGATCAGACAGGGATAGTAATCAGCCCCAGCATTTT.